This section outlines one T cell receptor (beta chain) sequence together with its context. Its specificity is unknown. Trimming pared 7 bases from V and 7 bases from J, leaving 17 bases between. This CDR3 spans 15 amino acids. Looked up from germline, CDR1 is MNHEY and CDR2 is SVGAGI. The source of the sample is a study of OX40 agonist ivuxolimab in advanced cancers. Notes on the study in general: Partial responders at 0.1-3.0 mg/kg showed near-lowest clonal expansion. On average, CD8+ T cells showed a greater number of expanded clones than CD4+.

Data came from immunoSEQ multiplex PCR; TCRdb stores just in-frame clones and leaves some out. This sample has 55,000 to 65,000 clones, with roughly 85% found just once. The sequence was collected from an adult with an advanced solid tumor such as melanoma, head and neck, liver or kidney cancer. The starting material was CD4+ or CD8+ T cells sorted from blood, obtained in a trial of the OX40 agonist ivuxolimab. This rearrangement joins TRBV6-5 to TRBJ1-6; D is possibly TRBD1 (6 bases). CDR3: CASNADGGGNSPLHF. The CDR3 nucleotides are TGTGCCAGCAACGCCGATGGGGGCGGGAATTCACCCCTCCACTTT.